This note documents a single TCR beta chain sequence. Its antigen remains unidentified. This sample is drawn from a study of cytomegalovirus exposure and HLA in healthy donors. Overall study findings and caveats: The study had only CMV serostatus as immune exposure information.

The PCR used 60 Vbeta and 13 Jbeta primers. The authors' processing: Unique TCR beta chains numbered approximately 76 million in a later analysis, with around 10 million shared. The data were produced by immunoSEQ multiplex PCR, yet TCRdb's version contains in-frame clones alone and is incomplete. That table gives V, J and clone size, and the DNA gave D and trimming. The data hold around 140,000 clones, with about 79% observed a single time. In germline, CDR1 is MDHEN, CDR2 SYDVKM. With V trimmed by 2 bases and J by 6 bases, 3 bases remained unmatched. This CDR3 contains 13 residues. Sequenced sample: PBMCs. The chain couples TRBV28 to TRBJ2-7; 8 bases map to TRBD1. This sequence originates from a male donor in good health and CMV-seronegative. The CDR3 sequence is CASSLQGAVEQYF. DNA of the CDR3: TGTGCCAGCAGTTTACAGGGGGCGGTCGAGCAGTACTTC. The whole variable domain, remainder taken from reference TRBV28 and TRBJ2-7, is DVKVTQSSRYLVKRTGEKVFLECVQDMDHENMFWYRQDPGLGLRLIYFSYDVKMKEKGDIPEGYSVSREKKERFSLILESASTNQTSMYLCASSLQGAVEQYFGPGTRLTVT.